These 5 T cell receptor beta chains originate from one sample sequenced in a study of T cells after yellow fever vaccination. TCRdb reprocessed the 5' RACE reads via MiXCR and lists one record per CDR3 protein. The data contain about 360,000 distinct CDR3 sequences, 6.2% of them singletons. The sequenced sample was PBMCs, obtained 5 days after the yellow fever booster vaccination. These receptors were collected from a man aged 30 to 39 who received the YFV17D yellow fever vaccine.

To note about this clonotype: This may arise from a read error, as a much more abundant clone is one base away. The CDR3 here is CASSSTLAGGRETQYF. The CDR3 coding sequence is TGCGCCAGCAGCTCGACACTAGCCGGAGGAAGAGAGACCCAGTACTTC. The genes are TRBV5-1 and TRBJ2-5; a possible D gene is TRBD2 (6 bases). The CDR3 runs 16 residues. From germline, CDR1 is SGHRS and CDR2 YFSETQ. V lost 3 bases to trimming and J lost 4 bases, with 19 bases between them.

This clonotype was seen ten or more times. The chain joins TRBV7-2 to TRBJ2-2; D perhaps matches TRBD2 (6 bases). CDR1 SGHTA and CDR2 FQGNSA come from the germline V gene. CDR3 length: 15 amino acids. Trimming left V 7 bases short and J 1 base short, with 13 bases between. The CDR3 loop reads CASTSGGKNTGELFF. As DNA, the CDR3 is TGTGCCAGCACCTCAGGAGGGAAGAACACCGGGGAGCTGTTTTTT.

This clonotype came up many times. CDR3 bases: TGTGCCAGCATCCTGGGTCCCGGCAGCCATGAGCAGTTCTTC. As protein: CASILGPGSHEQFF. V gene TRBV2 combines with J gene TRBJ2-1; D unresolved. The V gene's germline CDR1 is SNHLY and CDR2 FYNNEI. CDR3 length: 14 amino acids. The V gene lost 7 bases and the J gene lost 8 bases, with 18 bases spanning the gap.

This clonotype was picked up a small number of times. This chain uses TRBV5-1 with TRBJ2-1; 9 positions match TRBD2. This CDR3 comprises 17 residues. J lost 8 bases, V lost 0 bases, and 12 bases had no gene match. The germline CDR1 and CDR2 sequences are SGHRS and YFSETQ. In DNA, the CDR3 is TGCGCCAGCAGCTTGGGTCCTAGTAGCGGGAGAATCGATGAGCAGTTCTTC. Translation: CASSLGPSSGRIDEQFF.

This clonotype was counted only a few times. The rearrangement uses TRBV6-2 or TRBV6-3 and TRBJ2-5; possible D gene TRBD1, 6 bases. Looked up from germline, CDR1 is MNHEY and CDR2 is SVGEGT. The CDR3 is 15 residues long. Trimming took 6 bases from V and 2 from J, leaving 16 bases between them. The CDR3 nucleotides read TGTGCCAGCAGCCAACCCCGGACAGCTCAAGAGACCCAGTACTTC. Translated, it gives CASSQPRTAQETQYF.